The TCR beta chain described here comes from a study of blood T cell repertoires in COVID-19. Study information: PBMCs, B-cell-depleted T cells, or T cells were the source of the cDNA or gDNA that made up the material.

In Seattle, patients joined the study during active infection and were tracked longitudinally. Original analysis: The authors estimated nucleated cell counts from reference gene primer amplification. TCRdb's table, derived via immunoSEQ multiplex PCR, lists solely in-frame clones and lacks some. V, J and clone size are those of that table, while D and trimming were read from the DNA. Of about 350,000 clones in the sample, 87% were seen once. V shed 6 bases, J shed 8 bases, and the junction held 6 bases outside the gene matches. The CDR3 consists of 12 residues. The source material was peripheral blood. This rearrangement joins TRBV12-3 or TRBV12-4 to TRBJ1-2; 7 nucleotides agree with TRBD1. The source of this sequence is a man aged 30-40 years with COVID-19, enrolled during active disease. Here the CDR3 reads CASRSWTGGYTF. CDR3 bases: TGTGCCAGCAGGTCTTGGACAGGCGGCTACACCTTC.